Following are 25 T cell receptor beta chains from one sample sequenced in a study of blood T cell repertoires in COVID-19. Clones were read by immunoSEQ multiplex PCR, and TCRdb kept only the in-frame ones, dropping some. The table shows about 200,000 clones, with over 60% occurring only once. What was sequenced was peripheral blood. These receptors came from a woman aged 65 to 85 with acute or convalescent COVID-19.

The rearrangement uses TRBV27 and TRBJ1-5, with 7 bases matching TRBD1. Germline values: CDR1 MNHEY, CDR2 SMNVEV (reference sequence). The CDR3 is 18 residues long. With V trimmed by 3 bases and J by 2 bases, 13 bases remained unmatched. The CDR3 loop is CASSFRSGTVPGNQPQHF. The CDR3 DNA sequence: TGTGCCAGCAGTTTCCGATCCGGGACAGTTCCCGGCAATCAGCCCCAGCATTTT.

The chain carries TRBV13 and TRBJ2-3, with 7 bases identical to TRBD2. V trimming: 4 bases; J trimming: 1 base; junction bases outside the gene matches: 11. The length of the CDR3 is 17 residues. CDR1 and CDR2 from the germline V gene are PRHDT and FYEKMQ (reference sequence). The CDR3 nucleotides are TGTGCCAGCAGCTCAATAGCGGGTTCAGTGGGCACAGATACGCAGTATTTT. The encoded protein is CASSSIAGSVGTDTQYF.

The chain is built from TRBV10-3 and TRBJ2-7, with 10 bases identical to TRBD2. In germline, CDR1 is ENHRY, CDR2 SYGVKD. Unmatched junction bases numbered 6, after V lost 2 bases and J lost 2 bases. The CDR3 is 16 amino acids. The CDR3 DNA reads TGTGCCATCAGTGAGAGGGCTAGCGGGAGAACCTACGAGCAGTACTTC. Protein: CAISERASGRTYEQYF.

As to this clone: The same CDR3 is also encoded by other DNA sequences in this sample. CDR3 residues: CASSGQGAGANVLTF. Here the CDR3 DNA reads TGTGCCAGCAGTGGACAGGGAGCTGGGGCCAACGTCCTGACTTTC. This rearrangement joins TRBV2 to TRBJ2-6; 7 bases line up with TRBD1. Germline-derived CDR1 and CDR2 are SNHLY and FYNNEI. V lost 4 bases, J lost 2 bases, and 2 bases stayed unmatched. This CDR3 has 15 amino acids.

This chain joins TRBV19 and TRBJ1-6, with 9 bases lining up with TRBD1. Germline V lookup: CDR1 LNHDA, CDR2 SQIVND (reference sequence). V shed 6 bases, J shed 9 bases, and the junction held 6 bases outside the gene matches. The CDR3 contains 14 residues. The CDR3 DNA reads TGTGCCAGTAGCCTGACAGGGGGAAGTTCACCCCTCCACTTT. Its protein product is CASSLTGGSSPLHF.

The genes are TRBV23-1 and TRBJ2-7; 7 bases match TRBD1. TRBV23-1 carries the ORF label, with uncertain function. CDR3 length equals 17 residues. J was trimmed by 4 bases and V by 3 bases; bases with no gene match: 15. The CDR3 coding sequence is TGCGCCAGCAGTCAGATACAGCTGGGACAGCAAAAGTACGAGCAGTACTTC. This codes for CASSQIQLGQQKYEQYF.

The chain employs TRBV28 and TRBJ2-1; D ambiguous. Germline V gene data show CDR1 as MDHEN and CDR2 as SYDVKM. The CDR3 loop spans 16 amino acids. Trimming took off 2 bases at V and 0 bases at J, with 11 bases between the two ends. This chain's CDR3 is CASSLMSLRSYNEQFF. DNA for the CDR3: TGTGCCAGCAGTTTAATGAGTTTACGCTCCTACAATGAGCAGTTCTTC.

The chain links TRBV2 to TRBJ1-2; 7 positions match TRBD1. Trimming at V came to 11 bases and at J to 7 bases, leaving 10 bases not matched to a gene. The V gene's germline CDR1 is SNHLY and CDR2 FYNNEI. The CDR3 totals 12 residues. The CDR3 region is CADKTGLGGYTF. For the CDR3, the DNA is TGTGCCGACAAGACAGGGTTGGGTGGCTACACCTTC. Full variable domain (missing parts from reference TRBV2 and TRBJ1-2): EPEVTQTPSHQVTQMGQEVILRCVPISNHLYFYWYRQILGQKVEFLVSFYNNEISEKSEIFDDQFSVERPDGSNFTLKIRSTKLEDSAMYFCADKTGLGGYTFGSGTRLTVV.

The chain joins TRBV4-2 to TRBJ1-5; 7 nucleotides agree with TRBD1. Germline V lookup: CDR1 LGHNA, CDR2 YNFKEQ. The CDR3 is made up of 15 amino acids. The V segment lost 0 bases and the J segment 4 bases; nucleotides outside the gene matches: 3. CDR3 nucleotide sequence: TGTGCCAGCAGCCAAGAGCCAGGGGGTAATCAGCCCCAGCATTTT. Translation gives CASSQEPGGNQPQHF.

The genes are TRBV28 and TRBJ2-1; possible D gene TRBD1, 5 bases. Germline loops: CDR1 MDHEN, CDR2 SYDVKM. V was shortened by 5 bases and J by 6 bases, with 11 bases between the two germline ends. CDR3 size: 13 residues. CDR3 nucleotide sequence: TGTGCCAGCAGTGCCAGGGCCCCCAATGAGCAGTTCTTC. It is translated as CASSARAPNEQFF.

This chain connects TRBV5-1 to TRBJ2-2, with 14 bases identical to TRBD2. The ends lost 3 bases at V and 4 bases at J; junction bases unmatched: 8. Germline V gene lookup returns CDR1 SGHRS and CDR2 YFSETQ. CDR3 size: 18 residues. In nucleotides, the CDR3 is TGCGCCAGCAGCTCCGGGACTAGCGGGAGCGTTGGCACCGGGGAGCTGTTTTTT. It yields the protein CASSSGTSGSVGTGELFF.

V gene TRBV28 combines with J gene TRBJ2-1; 8 positions match TRBD2. The CDR3 length is 13 residues. CDR1 MDHEN and CDR2 SYDVKM come from the germline V gene. Trimming took 8 bases from V and 4 from J; bases not matched to a gene: 4. CDR3 sequence: CASLKREYNEQFF. DNA for the CDR3: TGTGCCAGCCTTAAGCGGGAGTACAATGAGCAGTTCTTC.

The J gene is TRBJ2-1, the V gene TRBV5-1, with TRBD1 identical over 8 bases. The CDR3 totals 15 residues. CDR1 and CDR2 (germline): SGHRS, YFSETQ. Trimming at V came to 4 bases and at J to 3 bases, leaving 6 bases not matched to a gene. CDR3 bases: TGCGCCAGCAGCCCTGAGACAGGGGTCTACAATGAGCAGTTCTTC. This translates into CASSPETGVYNEQFF. The full variable domain, rest sourced from reference TRBV5-1 and TRBJ2-1, is KAGVTQTPRYLIKTRGQQVTLSCSPISGHRSVSWYQQTPGQGLQFLFEYFSETQRNKGNFPGRFSGRQFSNSRSEMNVSTLELGDSALYLCASSPETGVYNEQFFGPGTRLTVL.

The rearrangement uses TRBV7-9 and TRBJ1-1; 7 nucleotides align to TRBD1. CDR1 and CDR2 (germline): SEHNR, FQNEAQ (reference sequence). V lost 9 bases, J lost 0 bases, and 7 bases stayed unmatched. There are 14 residues in the CDR3. The CDR3 region has the DNA TGTGCCAGTAGCAGGGGGGCCGTGAACACTGAAGCTTTCTTT. Amino acid sequence: CASSRGAVNTEAFF.

This clone was counted only a few times. The chain combines TRBV19 with TRBJ1-5; a possible D gene is TRBD1 (5 bases). V lost 8 bases and J lost 5, with 19 bases in between. The germline gives CDR1 LNHDA, CDR2 SQIVND (reference sequence). The CDR3 is 15 amino acids. CDR3 in amino acids: CASARRERQHQPQHF. CDR3 nucleotides: TGTGCCAGTGCCCGTCGCGAGCGACAGCATCAGCCCCAGCATTTT.

V usage is TRBV18 and J usage is TRBJ2-7, with TRBD1 identical over 10 bases. The CDR3 is 14 amino acids. Germline CDR1 reads KGHSH; CDR2 reads LQKENI. The V gene end was trimmed by 2 bases and the J gene end by 4 bases; junction bases not matched to a gene: 2. CDR3 DNA: TGTGCCAGCTCACCAGGGGGACAGGGGTACGAGCAGTACTTC. Amino acids: CASSPGGQGYEQYF.

This chain joins TRBV5-6 and TRBJ2-3, with 14 bases that match TRBD2. The CDR3 runs 16 residues. V trimming: 2 bases; J trimming: 3 bases; junction bases outside the gene matches: 2. Germline CDR1 and CDR2: SGHDT and YYEEEE. CDR3: CASSFRLAGGTDTQYF. The CDR3 bases are TGTGCCAGCAGCTTCAGACTAGCGGGAGGGACAGATACGCAGTATTTT.

A word on this clone: The sample has other DNA sequences that encode this CDR3 too. The DNA of the CDR3 is TGCGCCAGCAGCGGAGGGACAGGGGCCGGGGAGCTGTTTTTT. Translation gives CASSGGTGAGELFF. The chain joins TRBV5-1 to TRBJ2-2, with 10 bases identical to TRBD1. CDR1 is SGHRS and CDR2 is YFSETQ in the germline V gene. V shed 4 bases, J shed 6 bases, and the junction held 3 bases outside the gene matches. The CDR3 length is 14 residues.

A note on this clone: Other DNA sequences from this sample encode an identical CDR3 as well. The chain uses TRBV3-1 (or the pseudogene TRBV3-2) and TRBJ1-1; no clear D. This CDR3 has 14 residues. V lost 1 base, J lost 4 bases, and 10 bases lay in between. CDR1 LGHDT and CDR2 YNNKEL come from the germline V gene (reference sequence). CDR3 residues: CASSQGGYGTEAFF. For the CDR3, the DNA is TGTGCCAGCAGCCAAGGAGGCTATGGCACTGAAGCTTTCTTT.

This clone has more than one count but fewer than ten. The chain combines TRBV5-1 with TRBJ2-1, with a tentative D call TRBD2 (6 bases). Germline CDR1 is SGHRS and CDR2 is YFSETQ. This CDR3 contains 17 residues. Trimming left V 5 bases short and J 0 bases short, with 18 bases between. The CDR3 sequence: CASSMISGPSSYNEQFF. The CDR3, as DNA: TGCGCCAGCAGTATGATTAGCGGCCCGAGCTCCTACAATGAGCAGTTCTTC.

This clone has just a few counts. The chain couples TRBV3-1 (or the pseudogene TRBV3-2) to TRBJ2-1; 9 bases are a match to TRBD2. V lost 5 bases, J lost 5 bases, and 4 bases stayed unmatched. The CDR3 length is 14 residues. Germline CDR1 is LGHDT and CDR2 is YNNKEL (reference sequence). This CDR3 is CASSGLAGHNEQFF. DNA for the CDR3: TGTGCCAGCAGCGGGCTAGCGGGACACAATGAGCAGTTCTTC.

The rearrangement uses TRBV6-5 and TRBJ2-7, with 9 bases aligning to TRBD1. This CDR3 comprises 14 residues. J was trimmed by 7 bases and V by 6 bases; bases with no gene match: 10. Germline V gene lookup returns CDR1 MNHEY and CDR2 SVGAGI. CDR3 DNA: TGTGCCAGCAGCTGGGGACAGGGCACGGGGGAGCAGTACTTC. Its protein product is CASSWGQGTGEQYF.

The chain couples TRBV5-1 to TRBJ1-1; unclear D gene. In germline, CDR1 is SGHRS, CDR2 YFSETQ. The ends were cut back, 4 bases at V and 5 bases at J, with 12 bases in the middle. The CDR3 is made up of 13 amino acids. CDR3 residues: CASSGGSGTEAFF. The CDR3 region has the DNA TGCGCCAGCAGCGGCGGGTCGGGTACTGAAGCTTTCTTT.

The chain has TRBV19 and TRBJ1-1; 7 bases line up with TRBD1. CDR3 length: 14 amino acids. Germline CDR1 LNHDA, CDR2 SQIVND (reference sequence). Unmatched junction bases numbered 10, after V lost 1 base and J lost 11 bases. CDR3 in DNA: TGTGCCAGTAGTATAGTGCAGGGGGAGGCTTCGGCTTTCTTT. Amino acid sequence: CASSIVQGEASAFF.

The chain employs TRBV28 and TRBJ1-1; D perhaps matches TRBD1 (5 bases). Trimming removed 6 bases from V and 5 bases from J, with 28 bases in between. Germline CDR1 MDHEN, CDR2 SYDVKM. CDR3 length equals 18 residues. CDR3 sequence: CASSHRGGSTRKGTEAFF. The CDR3 DNA follows: TGTGCCAGCAGCCACCGGGGAGGGTCTACAAGGAAGGGGACTGAAGCTTTCTTT.